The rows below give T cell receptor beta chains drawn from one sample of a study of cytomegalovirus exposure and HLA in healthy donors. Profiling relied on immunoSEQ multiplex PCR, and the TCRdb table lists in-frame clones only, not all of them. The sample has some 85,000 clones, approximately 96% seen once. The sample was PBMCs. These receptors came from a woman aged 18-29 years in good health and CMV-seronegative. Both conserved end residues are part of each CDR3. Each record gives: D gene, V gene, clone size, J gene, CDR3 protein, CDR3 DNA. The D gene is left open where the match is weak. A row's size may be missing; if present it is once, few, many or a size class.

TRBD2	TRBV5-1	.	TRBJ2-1	CASSESGRWSEQFF	TGCGCCAGCAGCGAAAGCGGGAGGTGGAGTGAGCAGTTCTTC
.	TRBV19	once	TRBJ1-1	CASSIQRTEAFF	TGTGCCAGTAGTATCCAGCGCACTGAAGCTTTCTTT
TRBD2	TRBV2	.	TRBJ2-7	CASSEVQTSGTYEQYF	TGTGCCAGCAGTGAAGTTCAGACTAGCGGGACTTACGAGCAGTACTTC
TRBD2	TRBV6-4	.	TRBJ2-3	CASSKSPAGVPDTQYF	TGTGCCAGCAGCAAGAGCCCAGCGGGAGTGCCAGATACGCAGTATTTT
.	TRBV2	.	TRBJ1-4	CASTTNEKLFF	TGTGCCAGCACGACTAATGAAAAACTGTTTTTT
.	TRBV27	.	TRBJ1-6	CASSFRGSPLHF	TGTGCCAGCAGTTTCCGCGGTTCACCCCTCCACTTT
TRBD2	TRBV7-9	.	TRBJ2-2	CASSLLLHKREGELFF	TGTGCCAGCAGCTTACTCCTCCACAAGCGGGAGGGGGAGCTGTTTTTT
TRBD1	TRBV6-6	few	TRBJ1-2	CASSNGQANYGYTF	TGTGCCAGCAGTAACGGACAGGCTAACTATGGCTACACCTTC
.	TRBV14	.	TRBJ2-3	CASSQKTGEGTDTQYF	TGTGCCAGCAGCCAGAAGACAGGGGAGGGTACAGATACGCAGTATTTT
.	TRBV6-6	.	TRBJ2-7	CASSYALLRPDYEQYF	TGTGCCAGCAGTTACGCCCTTCTGAGGCCGGACTACGAGCAGTACTTC
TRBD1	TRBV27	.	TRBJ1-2	CASSLLGTGGAVYGYTF	TGTGCCAGCAGTTTACTCGGGACAGGGGGCGCGGTTTATGGCTACACCTTC
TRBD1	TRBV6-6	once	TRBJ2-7	CASSYKNRGDEQYF	TGTGCCAGCAGTTACAAAAACAGGGGCGACGAGCAGTACTTC
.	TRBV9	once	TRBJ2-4	CASGLGGNIQYF	TGTGCCAGCGGGCTCGGAGGGAACATTCAGTACTTC
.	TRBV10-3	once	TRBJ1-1	CAINRGGLNTEAFF	TGTGCCATCAATAGGGGCGGCCTGAACACTGAAGCTTTCTTT
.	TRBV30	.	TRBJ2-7	CAWSGRGLYEQYF	TGTGCCTGGAGTGGTAGGGGACTCTACGAGCAGTACTTC
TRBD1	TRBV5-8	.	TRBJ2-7	CASSLTRDRGGPYEQYF	TGTGCCAGCAGCCTGACCCGGGACAGGGGAGGACCCTACGAGCAGTACTTC
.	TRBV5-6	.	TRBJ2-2	CASSTNGELFF	TGTGCCAGCAGCACTAACGGGGAGCTGTTTTTT
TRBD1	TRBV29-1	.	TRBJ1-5	CSGTPGQGSNQPQHF	TGCAGCGGTACCCCGGGACAGGGTAGCAATCAGCCCCAGCATTTT
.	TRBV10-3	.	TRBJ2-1	CAISRDQGGGGPHNEQFF	TGTGCGATCAGCCGAGACCAGGGAGGGGGAGGGCCTCACAATGAGCAGTTCTTC
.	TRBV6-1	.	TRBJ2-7	CAGEGVGNYEQYF	TGTGCCGGCGAAGGGGTAGGTAACTACGAGCAGTACTTC
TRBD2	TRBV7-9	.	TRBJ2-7	CASSLAGWSGRSEQYF	TGTGCCAGCAGCTTAGCTGGTTGGAGCGGGAGGAGCGAGCAGTACTTC
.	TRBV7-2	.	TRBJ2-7	CASSLSKDGRQYF	TGTGCCAGCAGCTTATCCAAAGATGGGAGGCAGTACTTC
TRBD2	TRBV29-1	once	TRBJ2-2	CSVGRLAEPGELFF	TGCAGCGTTGGTCGGCTAGCGGAGCCCGGGGAGCTGTTTTTT
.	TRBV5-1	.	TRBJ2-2	CASSLLPGNGELFF	TGCGCCAGCAGCCTGCTCCCGGGAAACGGGGAGCTGTTTTTT
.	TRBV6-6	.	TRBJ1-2	CASSYTGDGYTF	TGTGCCAGCAGTTACACGGGGGACGGCTACACCTTC
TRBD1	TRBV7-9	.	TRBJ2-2	CASRGDSSYTGELFF	TGTGCCAGCAGAGGGGACAGCTCCTACACCGGGGAGCTGTTTTTT
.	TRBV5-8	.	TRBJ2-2	CASSFRTMGELFF	TGTGCCAGCAGCTTCCGGACAATGGGGGAGCTGTTTTTT
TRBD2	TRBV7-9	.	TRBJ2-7	CASSQAGDGKQYF	TGTGCCAGCAGCCAGGCGGGGGACGGCAAGCAGTACTTC